The T cell receptor (beta chain) described here comes from a study of blood T cell repertoires in COVID-19. Background on the study: The analysed material was cDNA or gDNA that came from T cells, B-cell-depleted T cells, or PBMCs.

This clone was counted once. In the authors' workflow: Using reference gene primer amplification, nucleated cell counts were estimated. Method: immunoSEQ multiplex PCR; TCRdb's copy keeps in-frame clones and lacks some. The DNA was the basis for D and trimming; V, J and clone size are from that table. The table includes a few hundred thousand clones, more than 70% detected once. Participant ages covered roughly 18 to 89 years across 24 US areas. The study counted Cohort 3 donors as recovered given two negative PCRs, clearance, or symptom resolution. This CDR3 has 15 amino acids. Germline values: CDR1 SGHAT, CDR2 FQNNGV. The V and J ends lost 1 base and 2 bases respectively, with 12 bases between them.

The chain couples TRBV11-2 to TRBJ2-7; tentative D call: TRBD2 (7 bases). The clonotype comes from a woman in her late teens or twenties who had recovered from COVID-19. Sequenced: PBMCs or T cells enriched from blood (not recorded which). The CDR3 spells CASSLGSGGPYEQYF. CDR3 bases: TGTGCCAGCAGCTTAGGGTCGGGGGGCCCCTACGAGCAGTACTTC.